This T cell receptor (beta chain) appears in the sequencing data of a study of Tregs in tolerant kidney transplant recipients. Study information: Recipients received nonmyeloablative bone marrow transplants from related graft donors, with transient mixed chimerism.

V lost 3 bases, J lost 7 bases, and 16 bases lay in between. This CDR3 has 14 residues. Per the germline V gene, CDR1 is SGHTA and CDR2 is FQGNSA. Regarding the study as a whole: Findings come from small patient numbers and require larger validation.

As for this clone: As yet, its antigen is unknown.

TCRdb's table, derived via immunoSEQ multiplex PCR, lists solely in-frame clones and lacks some. Among about 110,000 clones listed, 90% were seen once. This sequence originates from a human donor who received a combined kidney and bone marrow transplant. The chain is built from TRBV7-2 and TRBJ2-7; D may be TRBD1 (6 bases). The sample here was CD4+ T cells from blood, taken before the transplant. The CDR3 protein is CASSLVTGIGEQYF. The CDR3 DNA sequence: TGTGCCAGCAGCTTGGTGACAGGAATCGGGGAGCAGTACTTC.